These T cell receptor beta chains were read from a single sample in a study of blood T cell repertoires in COVID-19. Only in-frame clones appear in the TCRdb table, and some are missing; sequencing was by immunoSEQ multiplex PCR. The sample comprises around 43,000 clones, over 75% of which are singletons, and 30% to 35% rests with the top ten. Material for sequencing was peripheral blood. These receptors came from a woman of 80 years or more with acute or convalescent COVID-19. CDR3s leave out the opening cysteine and the closing phenylalanine or tryptophan. A D gene is named only where the DNA matches it firmly.

cdr3_aa: ASRPASGGYNEQF; d_call: TRBD2; j_call: TRBJ2-1; v_call: TRBV7-8
cdr3_aa: ASSHYRDQETQY; d_call: NA; j_call: TRBJ2-5; v_call: TRBV7-9
cdr3_aa: ASSLSPQGGYEQY; d_call: NA; j_call: TRBJ2-7; v_call: TRBV27
cdr3_aa: ASTRYSGSSGNEQF; d_call: TRBD2; j_call: TRBJ2-1; v_call: TRBV5-1
cdr3_aa: ASSLARLAGGADTQY; d_call: TRBD2; j_call: TRBJ2-3; v_call: TRBV7-6
cdr3_aa: AWSSGRALDEQF; d_call: TRBD2; j_call: TRBJ2-1; v_call: TRBV30
cdr3_aa: ASSQGTSGGAYEQY; d_call: TRBD2; j_call: TRBJ2-7; v_call: TRBV27
cdr3_aa: ASSQESYQPQH; d_call: NA; j_call: TRBJ1-5; v_call: TRBV3-1/TRBV3-2
cdr3_aa: ASSSASGRAGEQF; d_call: TRBD2; j_call: TRBJ2-1; v_call: TRBV7-8
cdr3_aa: ASSYGRGTEAF; d_call: NA; j_call: TRBJ1-1; v_call: TRBV5-6
cdr3_aa: ASSNRGRSSYNEQF; d_call: NA; j_call: TRBJ2-1; v_call: TRBV21-1
cdr3_aa: ASSPRLAGEHRGAV; d_call: TRBD2; j_call: TRBJ2-2; v_call: TRBV28
cdr3_aa: ASSESGLAGVKDTQY; d_call: TRBD2; j_call: TRBJ2-3; v_call: TRBV10-2
cdr3_aa: ASSFPSTTGATGPRYQETQY; d_call: TRBD1; j_call: TRBJ2-5; v_call: TRBV27
cdr3_aa: ASSPGQAKVGELF; d_call: TRBD1; j_call: TRBJ2-2; v_call: TRBV5-1